This is a list of T cell receptor beta chains from one sample in a study of cytomegalovirus exposure and HLA in healthy donors. Repertoires were generated with immunoSEQ multiplex PCR, while TCRdb's copy carries only in-frame clones and drops some. Counted here are tens of thousands of clones, 93% occurring once; the ten biggest clones make up about 0.61%. The sequenced sample consisted of PBMCs. All receptors come from a man aged 18 to 35 in good health and CMV-seronegative. The CDR3 runs from the conserved cysteine through the conserved F or W. The D gene is left open where the match is weak. Clone size is given for some rows only: seen once, a few or many times, or a class if the clone is expanded.

d_gene: .; v_gene: TRBV11-2; j_gene: TRBJ2-7; abundance: .; CDR3nt: TGTGCCAGCAGCTTATACTCCTACGAGCAGTACTTC; CDR3aa: CASSLYSYEQYF
d_gene: TRBD1; v_gene: TRBV27; j_gene: TRBJ1-6; abundance: .; CDR3nt: TGTGCCAGCAGTTTGTTCCCCGGGACAGGGAAGAGGGTCTCACCCCTCCACTTT; CDR3aa: CASSLFPGTGKRVSPLHF
d_gene: .; v_gene: TRBV25-1; j_gene: TRBJ2-7; abundance: few; CDR3nt: TGTGCCAGCAGTGAATTACTAGCATCCTACGAGCAGTACTTC; CDR3aa: CASSELLASYEQYF
d_gene: .; v_gene: TRBV7-9; j_gene: TRBJ2-7; abundance: .; CDR3nt: TGTGCCAGCAGCTTCCCCCGGGACGGGAGCTCCTACGAGCAGTACTTC; CDR3aa: CASSFPRDGSSYEQYF
d_gene: .; v_gene: TRBV11-3; j_gene: TRBJ2-2; abundance: .; CDR3nt: TGTGCCAGCAGCTTCAGTGTTCTTAACACCGGGGAGCTGTTTTTT; CDR3aa: CASSFSVLNTGELFF
d_gene: .; v_gene: TRBV7-3; j_gene: TRBJ1-2; abundance: .; CDR3nt: TGTGCCAGCAGCTTAGTTCGTGTAATCGCCTTC; CDR3aa: CASSLVRVIAF
d_gene: .; v_gene: TRBV23-1; j_gene: TRBJ2-7; abundance: .; CDR3nt: TGCGCCAGCAGTCAACCCGAGATCCTGGAGGGCTACGAGCAGTACTTC; CDR3aa: CASSQPEILEGYEQYF
d_gene: .; v_gene: TRBV30; j_gene: TRBJ2-7; abundance: .; CDR3nt: TGTGCCTGGGCTTACGGGGGCTACGAGCAGTACTTC; CDR3aa: CAWAYGGYEQYF
d_gene: TRBD1; v_gene: TRBV9; j_gene: TRBJ2-5; abundance: .; CDR3nt: TGTGCCAGCAGCGACGGACAGGGGGCTGGGGAGACCCAGTACTTC; CDR3aa: CASSDGQGAGETQYF
d_gene: .; v_gene: TRBV9; j_gene: TRBJ2-2; abundance: .; CDR3nt: TGTGCCAGCAGCGTAGGGGGTAGGAGCGGAGGTAGCACCGGGGAGCTGTTTTTT; CDR3aa: CASSVGGRSGGSTGELFF
d_gene: TRBD1; v_gene: TRBV4-3; j_gene: TRBJ1-4; abundance: .; CDR3nt: TGCGCCAGCAGCCCTAGGGACAGGGCTGAAAAACTGTTTTTT; CDR3aa: CASSPRDRAEKLFF